The 2 T cell receptor beta chains given below trace back to one sample, sequenced in a study of beta chain features in type 1 diabetes. Expressed TCRB transcripts were sequenced because the isolated RNA had all been reverse transcribed beforehand. Libraries were prepared by immunoSEQ multiplex PCR; TCRdb keeps only in-frame clonotypes and omits some of them. The sample includes 450,000 to 600,000 clones, 30% seen only once; the top ten take around 0.065%. The sequencing input was naive CD4+ T cells from blood. The origin of the receptors is a man aged 18 to 30 in good health.

J is TRBJ2-7 and V is TRBV30, with 8 bases lining up with TRBD2. CDR1 is GTSNPN and CDR2 is SVGIG in the germline V gene (reference sequence). Trimming cost V 0 bases and J 5 bases; bases outside gene matches: 6. CDR3 size: 14 residues. CDR3 region: CAWSVRREGHEQYF. CDR3 DNA sequence: TGTGCCTGGAGTGTACGACGGGAGGGGCACGAGCAGTACTTC.

This clone showed up just a few times. This chain joins TRBV4-1 and TRBJ2-1; D is possibly TRBD2 (5 bases). V shed 2 bases and J shed 12 bases, with 14 bases lying between them. The CDR3 loop spans 13 amino acids. Germline CDR1 MGHRA, CDR2 YSYEKL. CDR3 sequence (DNA): TGCGCCAGCAGCCAACTCGTCGGGGTAGTGCAGTTCTTC. It specifies CASSQLVGVVQFF.